Listed below are T cell receptor beta chains from one sample, sequenced in a study of blood T cell repertoires in COVID-19. Profiled with immunoSEQ multiplex PCR; TCRdb holds only in-frame clones, not every one. Of some 97,000 clones listed, approximately 83% are singletons. The sample consisted of PBMCs or T cells enriched from blood (not recorded which). The receptors stem from a woman between 45 and 65 years old who had recovered from COVID-19. Both conserved end residues are part of each CDR3. The D gene is left open where the match is weak.

TRBJ2-7	TRBV30	13	TRBD1	CAWDRGRVDEQYF	TGTGCCTGGGACAGGGGGCGCGTGGACGAGCAGTACTTC
TRBJ1-4	TRBV27	19	TRBD1	CASSFLLRQGTATNEKLFF	TGTGCCAGCAGTTTCCTGCTACGACAGGGGACCGCAACTAATGAAAAACTGTTTTTT
TRBJ2-1	TRBV7-6	13	.	CASSLDSIHEQFF	TGTGCCAGCAGCTTGGACAGTATCCATGAGCAGTTCTTC
TRBJ1-4	TRBV10-3	14	.	CAIGETGSNEKLFF	TGTGCCATCGGAGAGACCGGGAGTAATGAAAAACTGTTTTTT
TRBJ2-5	TRBV12-3/TRBV12-4	13	.	CASSPGVGETQYF	TGTGCCAGCAGTCCGGGGGTGGGAGAGACCCAGTACTTC
TRBJ2-1	TRBV9	15	TRBD2	CASSLLAGGYNEQFF	TGTGCCAGCAGCTTACTAGCGGGGGGTTACAATGAGCAGTTCTTC
TRBJ2-2	TRBV7-3	14	.	CASSLTGSTGELFF	TGTGCCAGCAGCTTAACGGGGAGTACCGGGGAGCTGTTTTTT
TRBJ2-5	TRBV18	19	.	CASSIRLVKGRENQETQYF	TGTGCCAGCTCAATCCGGTTGGTGAAGGGACGGGAGAACCAAGAGACCCAGTACTTC
TRBJ1-5	TRBV19	16	TRBD1	CASSTLTGDSNQPQHF	TGTGCCAGTAGTACCCTGACAGGGGATAGCAATCAGCCCCAGCATTTT
TRBJ2-3	TRBV19	15	.	CASSIEARDTDTQYF	TGTGCCAGTAGTATAGAGGCCAGGGACACAGATACGCAGTATTTT
TRBJ1-5	TRBV2	14	.	CASSELGGNQPQHF	TGTGCCAGCAGTGAGCTGGGAGGCAATCAGCCCCAGCATTTT
TRBJ2-7	TRBV3-1/TRBV3-2	12	.	CASSQTGYEQYF	TGTGCCAGCAGCCAAACGGGCTACGAGCAGTACTTC
TRBJ2-5	TRBV18	14	.	CASTPAGPVVTQYF	TGTGCCAGCACCCCCGCAGGGCCGGTGGTGACCCAGTACTTC